The rows below give T cell receptor beta chains drawn from one sample of a study of pediatric ulcerative colitis. Sequencing used immunoSEQ multiplex PCR; TCRdb keeps in-frame clones, though not all of them. The repertoire holds 20,000 to 25,000 clones, with about 71% as singletons. Sample: gut tissue. These receptors all stem from a boy aged 5-17 years with severe ulcerative colitis. Both conserved end residues are part of each CDR3. The D gene is left open where the match is weak. The size entry is marked missing in some rows and otherwise reads once, few, many or a size class.

TRBV6-1,.,.,TRBJ1-6,TGTGCCAGCCGTCGCACAGGGACAATGGTTTCACCCCTCCACTTT,CASRRTGTMVSPLHF
TRBV7-9,TRBD1,few,TRBJ2-1,TGTGCCAGCAGCCCCACCAGAGGGACAGGGGGGATCAATGAGCAGTTCTTC,CASSPTRGTGGINEQFF
TRBV2,.,few,TRBJ2-7,TGTGCCAGCAGTGAAGCCTCAGCATGGGTCGACGAGCAGTACTTC,CASSEASAWVDEQYF
TRBV6-6,.,few,TRBJ2-1,TGTGCCAGCCGGACAGAACGCGGAACCTACAATGAGCAGTTCTTC,CASRTERGTYNEQFF
TRBV6-1,.,few,TRBJ1-3,TGTGCCAGCAGTGAATTGCAGGTTCTCTCTGGAAACACCATATATTTT,CASSELQVLSGNTIYF
TRBV27,TRBD1,.,TRBJ1-6,TGTGCCAGCAGCCCCCCTGGGGGGACAGATAATTCACCCCTCCACTTT,CASSPPGGTDNSPLHF
TRBV5-1,TRBD1,.,TRBJ2-1,TGCGCCAGCAGCGGACAGGGTTATGAGCAGTTCTTC,CASSGQGYEQFF
TRBV10-3,.,medium-sized,TRBJ1-1,TGTGCCAGCGGCGTGGGATCTGAAGCTTTCTTT,CASGVGSEAFF
TRBV6-1,TRBD1,.,TRBJ1-6,TGTGCCAGCAGGGCTGGGGGACAGGGAAACTCACCCCTCCACTTT,CASRAGGQGNSPLHF
TRBV6-5,.,once,TRBJ1-1,TGTGCCAGCAGTCGGGGAGATACCGCGAACACTGAAGCTTTCTTT,CASSRGDTANTEAFF
TRBV19,.,.,TRBJ2-5,TGTGCCAGTAGTATAGCCGGACGGGAGACCCAGTACTTC,CASSIAGRETQYF
TRBV11-1,.,few,TRBJ1-4,TGTGCCAGCAGCCCATCCGGGACTAGCGGTGAAAAACTGTTTTTT,CASSPSGTSGEKLFF
TRBV5-1,.,.,TRBJ2-3,TGCGCCAGCAGCTTGACGGGATTCACAGATACGCAGTATTTT,CASSLTGFTDTQYF
TRBV4-3,.,once,TRBJ2-2,TGCGCCAGCAGCCAAGGGCGGGGGCGCGGCACCGGGGAGCTGTTTTTT,CASSQGRGRGTGELFF
TRBV19,.,.,TRBJ2-5,TGTGCCAGTAGAGGACAGCAACAAGAGACCCAGTACTTC,CASRGQQQETQYF
TRBV7-6,TRBD1,.,TRBJ2-5,TGTGCCAGCAGTCCTAGGACAGGTCAAGAGACCCAGTACTTC,CASSPRTGQETQYF
TRBV18,.,few,TRBJ2-3,TGTGCCAGCTCACCCCGAGCACCGTGGGATACGCAGTATTTT,CASSPRAPWDTQYF
TRBV6-7,.,.,TRBJ2-7,TGTGCCAGCAGCTCACCGGCCTACGAGCAGTACTTC,CASSSPAYEQYF
TRBV29-1,.,.,TRBJ1-1,TGCAGCGTTGACAGGGGCACTGAAGCTTTCTTT,CSVDRGTEAFF
TRBV28,.,.,TRBJ1-2,TGTGCCAGCAGTTCCGGGACGGGGCTCTACGGCTATGGCTACACCTTC,CASSSGTGLYGYGYTF
TRBV10-3,TRBD2,.,TRBJ2-3,TGTGCCATCGGGCTGAGGATCCTAGCGGGGGAACGCACAGATACGCAGTATTTT,CAIGLRILAGERTDTQYF
TRBV20-1,.,.,TRBJ1-1,TGCAGTGCTACTCAGGGCACTGAAGCTTTCTTT,CSATQGTEAFF
TRBV2,TRBD1,.,TRBJ1-1,TGTGCCAGCAGTGCCCAGGGGGTGGGAGCTTTCTTT,CASSAQGVGAFF
TRBV30,.,.,TRBJ1-1,TGTGCCTGGAGTTTAAGAGAAGCTTTCTTT,CAWSLREAFF
TRBV30,TRBD1,.,TRBJ2-5,TGTGCCTGGAGATCATTTGGACAGGGCAGGGAGACCCAGTACTTC,CAWRSFGQGRETQYF
TRBV28,TRBD1,.,TRBJ1-1,TGTGCCAGCAACCTGGACAGGAGCACTGAAGCTTTCTTT,CASNLDRSTEAFF
TRBV2,TRBD1,.,TRBJ1-1,TGTGCCAGCAGTGACAGGGGGCGAACTGAAGCTTTCTTT,CASSDRGRTEAFF
TRBV19,.,once,TRBJ2-1,TGTGCCAGTAGCGACAGCTACTCCTACAATGAGCAGTTCTTC,CASSDSYSYNEQFF
TRBV5-1,.,.,TRBJ2-7,TGCGCCAGCAGCTTCACAGGAAGCTCCTACGAGCAGTACTTC,CASSFTGSSYEQYF
TRBV12-5,.,few,TRBJ1-3,TGTGCTAGTGCCCGGGAGAGCTCTGGAAACACCATATATTTT,CASARESSGNTIYF
TRBV9,.,once,TRBJ1-3,TGTGCCAGCACGACCGGGAGCCTGCTAGAAAACACCATATATTTT,CASTTGSLLENTIYF